The source of this TCR beta chain is a study of T cells expressing NK-cell markers. Broader study findings: NKG2C+ dominant clonotypes from more than 5 donors made up roughly 1.0-8% of CD8+ T cells.

Each CDR3 protein gets one entry in TCRdb, which reprocessed the 5' RACE reads and gives no DNA. This sample's table reports just under 150,000 distinct CDR3 sequences. This CDR3 spans 15 amino acids. Germline CDR1 and CDR2: MDHEN and SYDVKM. As for this clonotype: No antigen is known for it.

Sequenced input: blood T cells: a sorted CD56 or NKG2C T cell subset, CD4+ or CD8+ T cells, or bulk PBMC T cells (not recorded which). The gene calls are TRBV28 and TRBJ2-1. This receptor was identified in a man between 18 and 29 years old in good health. CDR3 region: CASNFGQKNYNEQFF.